Detailed here is one TCR beta chain. Antigen unknown. These data come from a study of response to subunit inactivated influenza vaccine. The CDR3 extends over 15 amino acids. V lost 5 bases and J 4 bases, leaving 12 bases between the germline ends. TCRdb itself ran the RT-PCR reads through MiXCR, one entry per CDR3 protein. The table has 300,000 to 350,000 distinct CDR3 sequences, about a fifth seen once. Findings and limits, study-wide: The authors proposed limited new T cell recruitment per seasonal influenza vaccination.

The rearrangement links TRBV12-3 or TRBV12-4 to TRBJ2-6; either TRBD1 or TRBD2 may supply D (5 bases each). This receptor was obtained from a man in his fifties or sixties who received an inactivated influenza vaccine. Source: PBMCs from blood, taken about 20 months after vaccination. CDR3 in DNA: TGTGCCAGCAGTGCTGGGGGTACCGGGGCCAACGTCCTGACTTTC. This translates into CASSAGGTGANVLTF.